The rows below give T cell receptor beta chains drawn from one sample of a study of blood T cell repertoires in COVID-19. Assay: immunoSEQ multiplex PCR; the TCRdb copy retains only in-frame clones and omits some. The repertoire consists of fewer than 250,000 clones, with about 81% occurring once and the leading ten covering about 3.5%. The specimen was PBMCs or T cells enriched from blood (not recorded which). Receptor source: a woman aged 25 to 39 who had recovered from COVID-19. Each CDR3 is given with its conserved first and last residue. D genes are given only for firm matches. Expanded clones get a size class; other rows say once, few or many, or leave the size out.

j_call v_call d_call clone_size cdr3_nt cdr3_aa
TRBJ2-5 TRBV4-1 TRBD2 once TGCGCCAGCAGCCAAGATGGGGGACTAGCGCCCTATCGCGAGACCCAGTACTTC CASSQDGGLAPYRETQYF
TRBJ1-2 TRBV28 NA NA TGTGCCAGCAGTCCTCTAGTACTTAACTATGGCTACACCTTC CASSPLVLNYGYTF
TRBJ1-2 TRBV27 TRBD1 once TGTGCCAGCAGTTTATATCAGGGGGCACCCTATGGCTACACCTTC CASSLYQGAPYGYTF
TRBJ1-2 TRBV11-2 NA NA TGTGCCAGCAGCTTAATCGGTGGGGAGGGCTACACCTTC CASSLIGGEGYTF
TRBJ1-2 TRBV27 NA NA TGTGCCAGCAGTAGAGGATATAACTATGGCTACACCTTC CASSRGYNYGYTF
TRBJ2-2 TRBV24-1 TRBD2 NA TGTGCCACCAGTGACCCTAGCGGGAGAAGGACCGGGGAGCTGTTTTTT CATSDPSGRRTGELFF
TRBJ1-2 TRBV10-3 NA NA TGTGCCATCAGTGAACAGGGCGGGGGTTATGGCTACACCTTC CAISEQGGGYGYTF
TRBJ2-1 TRBV27 TRBD2 NA TGTGCCAGCAGTAGCGGGAGGGCCAGTTCGAAGTTCTTC CASSSGRASSKFF
TRBJ2-7 TRBV7-3 NA NA TGTGCCAGCAGCCCTCGAGGGGGATTTAGCTCCTACGAGCAGTACTTC CASSPRGGFSSYEQYF
TRBJ1-1 TRBV25-1 NA NA TGTGCCAGCAGCCCCCGTTTCGGGCCCGGACAGTTTAAAGCTTTCTTT CASSPRFGPGQFKAFF